The 31 T cell receptor beta chains given below trace back to one sample, sequenced in a study of shared clonotypes between healthy human individuals. Sequencing used immunoSEQ multiplex PCR; TCRdb keeps in-frame clones, though not all of them. The sample has 2 million to 2.5 million clones; approximately 96% are singletons. The specimen was naive CD4+ T cells sorted from blood. Subset noted: CD45RA+ positively selected. The receptor set was obtained from a man between 18 and 29 years old in good health.

This chain uses TRBV5-1 with TRBJ2-7; 8 positions match TRBD2. This CDR3 comprises 18 residues. Germline assignment: CDR1 SGHRS and CDR2 YFSETQ. Trimming removed 3 bases from V and 0 bases from J; junction bases left unmatched: 14. The CDR3 DNA follows: TGCGCCAGCAGCTCCAGAGGTTTAAGCGGGACTAGCTCCTACGAGCAGTACTTC. Encoded protein: CASSSRGLSGTSSYEQYF. Full variable domain (outside the CDR3, taken from reference TRBV5-1 and TRBJ2-7): KAGVTQTPRYLIKTRGQQVTLSCSPISGHRSVSWYQQTPGQGLQFLFEYFSETQRNKGNFPGRFSGRQFSNSRSEMNVSTLELGDSALYLCASSSRGLSGTSSYEQYFGPGTRLTVT.

This chain connects TRBV5-1 to TRBJ2-7, with D possibly being TRBD1 or TRBD2 (6 bases each). Deletions cut 4 bases from V and 3 bases from J, with 20 bases between. Germline V gene sequence: CDR1 SGHRS, CDR2 YFSETQ. The CDR3 runs 16 residues. The CDR3: CASSPTGGRLLYEQYF. As DNA, the CDR3 is TGCGCCAGCAGCCCGACTGGGGGGCGGTTACTCTACGAGCAGTACTTC. The full variable domain, with the rest looked up from reference TRBV5-1 and TRBJ2-7, is KAGVTQTPRYLIKTRGQQVTLSCSPISGHRSVSWYQQTPGQGLQFLFEYFSETQRNKGNFPGRFSGRQFSNSRSEMNVSTLELGDSALYLCASSPTGGRLLYEQYFGPGTRLTVT.

The gene calls are TRBV28 and TRBJ2-1; D ambiguous. The CDR3 covers 11 residues. Germline lookup yields CDR1 MDHEN and CDR2 SYDVKM. V dropped 4 bases and J dropped 9 bases, with 7 bases sitting between them. As DNA, the CDR3 is TGTGCCAGCAGTTCGTACTCTGAGCAGTTCTTC. Residues: CASSSYSEQFF.

This clone was counted between two and nine times. The DNA for the CDR3 is TGCGCCAGCAGCCACCCGGACGAAGGCTATGGCTACACCTTC. As protein: CASSHPDEGYGYTF. The chain combines TRBV5-1 with TRBJ1-2, with no clear D. Germline V gene data show CDR1 as SGHRS and CDR2 as YFSETQ. V was clipped by 4 bases and J by 4 bases, with 14 bases between them. This CDR3 spans 14 amino acids.

The rearrangement links TRBV19 to TRBJ2-5, with TRBD1 identical over 9 bases. The CDR3 length is 14 residues. CDR1 is LNHDA and CDR2 is SQIVND in the germline V gene (reference sequence). V dropped 6 bases and J dropped 2; count of bases not matched to a gene: 4. The CDR3 sequence: CASRGTGKQETQYF. CDR3 DNA sequence: TGTGCCAGTAGAGGGACAGGGAAGCAAGAGACCCAGTACTTC.

The V gene is TRBV18, the J gene TRBJ2-5, with 8 bases matching TRBD2. From germline, CDR1 is KGHSH and CDR2 LQKENI. Trimming removed 4 bases from V and 1 base from J; junction bases left unmatched: 5. This CDR3 comprises 15 residues. The CDR3 spells CASSLSGGFQETQYF. The CDR3 coding sequence is TGTGCCAGCTCACTAAGCGGGGGTTTCCAAGAGACCCAGTACTTC.

V is TRBV18 and J is TRBJ1-2; unclear D gene. V was clipped by 0 bases and J by 5 bases, with 13 bases between them. The CDR3 consists of 15 residues. Germline V lookup: CDR1 KGHSH, CDR2 LQKENI. The CDR3 coding sequence is TGTGCCAGCTCACCACCGGCAGAACACTCATATGGCTACACCTTC. Translated, it gives CASSPPAEHSYGYTF.

The chain uses TRBV11-2 and TRBJ2-7; unclear D gene. The CDR3 covers 13 residues. CDR1 and CDR2 (germline): SGHAT, FQNNGV. Trimming shortened V by 1 base and J by 7 bases, and 11 bases separated the two germline ends. CDR3 sequence: CASSLGSLWEQYF. CDR3 nucleotide sequence: TGTGCCAGCAGCTTAGGGAGCCTCTGGGAGCAGTACTTC.

The chain recombines TRBV27 with TRBJ2-7; D is possibly TRBD1 or TRBD2 (6 bases each). The CDR3 sequence is 14 residues long. CDR1 is MNHEY, CDR2 SMNVEV, per germline (reference sequence). The V end lost 5 bases, the J end lost 3 bases, and 14 bases lay between the germline ends. CDR3 loop: CASSIEGGRYEQYF. The CDR3 DNA sequence: TGTGCCAGCAGTATCGAGGGGGGACGCTACGAGCAGTACTTC.

To note about this clone: Other DNA sequences in the same sample also yield this CDR3. The CDR3: CASSSDRGGGYTF. CDR3 DNA sequence: TGTGCCAGCAGCTCGGACAGGGGTGGTGGCTACACCTTC. The chain employs TRBV11-2 and TRBJ1-2; TRBD1 agrees at 9 bases. The CDR3 length is 13 residues. Germline CDR1 and CDR2: SGHAT and FQNNGV. J lost 7 bases, V lost 4 bases, and 4 bases had no gene match.

The V call is TRBV4-2, the J call TRBJ2-5, with D hard to call. The V end was cut by 0 bases, the J end by 4 bases, with 12 bases between. The CDR3 is 15 amino acids. Germline CDR1 reads LGHNA; CDR2 reads YNFKEQ. The CDR3 DNA sequence: TGTGCCAGCAGCCAAGAGGGTGGGTCGATAGAGACCCAGTACTTC. The encoded protein is CASSQEGGSIETQYF.

This chain links TRBV7-9 with TRBJ2-3; TRBD1 matches 8 bases. This CDR3 region has 15 residues. Losses at the gene ends were 3 bases for V and 5 bases for J; bases not matched to a gene: 7. CDR1 and CDR2 from the germline V gene are SEHNR and FQNEAQ (reference sequence). CDR3 DNA: TGTGCCAGCAGCTTGCGGACAGGGCAGGGAGATACGCAGTATTTT. Its protein product is CASSLRTGQGDTQYF.

The V and J genes are TRBV6-5 and TRBJ1-2; D unclear. The CDR3 runs 14 residues. Germline V lookup: CDR1 MNHEY, CDR2 SVGAGI. The V and J ends lost 6 bases and 4 bases respectively, with 15 bases between them. The CDR3 here is CASRSEGQLYGYTF. The CDR3, as DNA: TGTGCCAGCAGATCAGAAGGGCAGCTCTATGGCTACACCTTC.

The chain links TRBV13 to TRBJ1-4, with TRBD1 identical over 7 bases. Germline lookup yields CDR1 PRHDT and CDR2 FYEKMQ (reference sequence). The CDR3 runs 15 residues. The J segment lost 2 bases and the V segment lost 4 bases, leaving 4 bases of the junction unmatched. CDR3 in amino acids: CASSSRQGTNEKLFF. CDR3 bases: TGTGCCAGCAGCTCCCGACAGGGTACTAATGAAAAACTGTTTTTT.

Comments on this clone: Other DNA sequences in this specimen translate into the identical CDR3. This chain uses TRBV5-1 with TRBJ2-7, with 7 bases aligning to TRBD1. CDR1 is SGHRS, CDR2 YFSETQ, per germline. V dropped 0 bases and J dropped 0; count of bases not matched to a gene: 3. CDR3 size: 15 residues. The CDR3 DNA sequence: TGCGCCAGCAGCTTGGTGGGGGACAGCTCCTACGAGCAGTACTTC. This translates into CASSLVGDSSYEQYF.

The CDR3 sequence: CASRQQGMFDEQYF. The CDR3 coding sequence is TGTGCCAGCAGGCAACAGGGGATGTTTGACGAGCAGTACTTC. The chain recombines TRBV6-1 with TRBJ2-7; 7 nucleotides agree with TRBD1. V lost 6 bases, J lost 5 bases, and 10 bases stayed unmatched. In germline, CDR1 is MNHNS, CDR2 SASEGT. This CDR3 is built from 14 residues.

V is TRBV11-2 and J is TRBJ2-3; D is ambiguous. The ends were cut back, 2 bases at V and 4 bases at J, with 7 bases in the middle. There are 13 residues in the CDR3. CDR1 and CDR2 (germline): SGHAT, FQNNGV. Here the CDR3 reads CASSLTWADTQYF. The CDR3 nucleotides are TGTGCCAGCAGCTTAACATGGGCAGATACGCAGTATTTT.

Remarks on this clone: At the DNA level, this CDR3 is encoded by other sequences in the same sample as well. This chain uses TRBV30 with TRBJ1-1; D might be TRBD1 (5 bases). The CDR3 runs 13 residues. The V gene lost 3 bases and the J gene lost 1 base, with 9 bases spanning the gap. Per the germline V gene, CDR1 is GTSNPN and CDR2 is SVGIG (reference sequence). The CDR3: CAWSADKNTEAFF. Here the CDR3 DNA reads TGTGCCTGGAGCGCGGACAAGAACACTGAAGCTTTCTTT.

V usage is TRBV9 and J usage is TRBJ2-7; D not certain. The CDR3 has 14 amino acids. V was pared by 1 base and J by 0 bases, with 8 bases between. Germline CDR1 and CDR2: SGDLS and YYNGEE. The CDR3 region has the DNA TGTGCCAGCAGCGTATCTTGGAGCTCCTACGAGCAGTACTTC. It is translated as CASSVSWSSYEQYF.

V gene TRBV4-1 combines with J gene TRBJ2-6; TRBD1 agrees at 8 bases. This CDR3 contains 16 residues. From germline, CDR1 is MGHRA and CDR2 YSYEKL. V was pared by 3 bases and J by 4 bases, with 5 bases of the junction left unmatched. The CDR3 reads CASSQGRGPGANVLTF. CDR3 in DNA: TGCGCCAGCAGCCAGGGCAGGGGGCCCGGGGCCAACGTCCTGACTTTC.

In DNA form, the CDR3 reads TGTGCCAGCAGCAACAGACAGGATACCTACGAGCAGTACTTC. Translating it yields CASSNRQDTYEQYF. The chain employs TRBV7-2 and TRBJ2-7; TRBD1 might be the D (6 bases). The V end was cut by 5 bases, the J end by 2 bases, with 13 bases between. The CDR3 sequence is 14 residues long. CDR1 and CDR2 (germline): SGHTA, FQGNSA.

This rearrangement joins TRBV2 to TRBJ1-3, with D perhaps matching TRBD1 (5 bases). The CDR3 contains 15 residues. The germline gives CDR1 SNHLY, CDR2 FYNNEI. The V and J ends lost 2 bases and 3 bases respectively, with 11 bases between them. The CDR3 loop reads CASSERGVVGNTIYF. CDR3 nucleotide sequence: TGTGCCAGCAGTGAAAGAGGGGTCGTTGGAAACACCATATATTTT.

The gene calls are TRBV10-2 and TRBJ1-6, with no clear D. V gave up 6 bases and J gave up 5 bases, with 14 bases separating them. CDR1 is WSHSY, CDR2 SAAADI, per germline. The CDR3 is 15 amino acids. The CDR3 loop reads CASSPVTANNSPLHF. The CDR3 region has the DNA TGCGCCAGCAGCCCCGTTACAGCGAATAATTCACCCCTCCACTTT.

This sequence joins TRBV6-1 and TRBJ1-1; possibly TRBD1 for D (6 bases). The germline CDR1 and CDR2 sequences are MNHNS and SASEGT. The CDR3 totals 14 residues. V lost 6 bases, J lost 5 bases, and 16 bases lay in between. CDR3: CASSQGGGWTEAFF. The CDR3 region has the DNA TGTGCCAGCAGCCAAGGGGGGGGCTGGACTGAAGCTTTCTTT.

This chain joins TRBV14 and TRBJ1-6; TRBD1 is a possible D gene (5 bases). The CDR3 spans 16 residues. Trimming took 0 bases from V and 8 from J, leaving 14 bases between them. Germline V gives CDR1 SGHDN, CDR2 FVKESK. CDR3 loop: CASSQDPAGFYSPLHF. The DNA for the CDR3 is TGTGCCAGCAGCCAAGATCCGGCAGGGTTTTATTCACCCCTCCACTTT.

The chain carries TRBV2 and TRBJ1-2; TRBD1 matches at 8 bases. The CDR3 length is 11 residues. Germline loops: CDR1 SNHLY, CDR2 FYNNEI. J gave up 6 bases and V 6 bases, and 0 bases lay outside the gene matches. In DNA, the CDR3 is TGTGCCAGCAGGGACAGGGATGGCTACACCTTC. It codes for CASRDRDGYTF.

V gene TRBV30 combines with J gene TRBJ2-3, with TRBD2 matching over 9 bases. Per the germline V gene, CDR1 is GTSNPN and CDR2 is SVGIG (reference sequence). The CDR3 is 14 residues long. After removal of 8 bases from V and 1 base from J, the junction contained 7 bases not matched to a gene. The chain's CDR3 is CALRVAGGTDTQYF. The CDR3 DNA is TGTGCCCTGCGGGTAGCGGGAGGCACAGATACGCAGTATTTT.

V is TRBV28 and J is TRBJ2-6; the D gene is possibly TRBD1 (6 bases). This CDR3 comprises 15 residues. The germline V gene has CDR1 MDHEN and CDR2 SYDVKM. Trimming shortened V by 5 bases and J by 2 bases, and 10 bases separated the two germline ends. This CDR3 is CASSDGGAGANVLTF. The CDR3 nucleotides read TGTGCCAGCAGTGATGGGGGCGCTGGGGCCAACGTCCTGACTTTC.

V gene TRBV28 combines with J gene TRBJ2-4; D is ambiguous. Trimming took 5 bases from V and 1 from J, leaving 9 bases between them. CDR1 is MDHEN and CDR2 is SYDVKM in the germline V gene. This CDR3 region has 14 residues. CDR3 loop: CASSQLGAKNIQYF. The CDR3 DNA is TGTGCCAGCAGTCAACTGGGGGCCAAAAACATTCAGTACTTC.

This chain links TRBV27 with TRBJ2-7; D unclear. CDR1 is MNHEY and CDR2 is SMNVEV in the germline V gene (reference sequence). Trimming removed 5 bases from V and 6 bases from J, with 5 bases in between. CDR3 length equals 10 residues. CDR3: CASSPSEQYF. In DNA form, the CDR3 reads TGTGCCAGCAGTCCTAGCGAGCAGTACTTC.

Only a few counts were recorded for this clone. This chain joins TRBV9 and TRBJ2-7; TRBD2 matches 7 bases. The CDR3 is 19 residues long. Looked up from germline, CDR1 is SGDLS and CDR2 is YYNGEE. The V segment lost 0 bases and the J segment 0 bases; nucleotides outside the gene matches: 15. The CDR3 DNA follows: TGTGCCAGCAGCGTAGACGCTAGCGGTGATTCTTGGCGCTCCTACGAGCAGTACTTC. Its translation: CASSVDASGDSWRSYEQYF.